A single sample gave rise to the 3 T cell receptor beta chains below, sequenced in a study of cytomegalovirus exposure and HLA in healthy donors. It was with 60 Vbeta and 13 Jbeta primers that the PCR ran. Method: immunoSEQ multiplex PCR; TCRdb's copy keeps in-frame clones and lacks some. Counted here are more than 150,000 clones, around 83% occurring once; the ten biggest clones make up over 1.5%. The sample consisted of PBMCs. The source is a man over 45 in good health and CMV-seronegative.

The gene calls are TRBV7-2 and TRBJ1-3; the D is unclear. This CDR3 is 16 amino acids long. V was trimmed by 2 bases and J by 0 bases, leaving 11 bases between them. Germline CDR1 SGHTA, CDR2 FQGNSA. CDR3 in amino acids: CASSLNYPRSGNTIYF. The CDR3 region has the DNA TGTGCCAGCAGCTTAAACTATCCGCGCTCTGGAAACACCATATATTTT.

The rearrangement joins TRBV13 to TRBJ1-2, with D unclear. V shed 5 bases and J shed 8 bases, with 15 bases lying between them. The CDR3 totals 13 residues. In germline, CDR1 is PRHDT, CDR2 FYEKMQ (reference sequence). The DNA of the CDR3 is TGTGCCAGCAGCGCCACTAATCCTGGGGGCTACACCTTC. This encodes CASSATNPGGYTF.

The genes are TRBV27 and TRBJ2-1, with 9 bases aligning to TRBD2. V was pared by 2 bases and J by 0 bases, with 11 bases of the junction left unmatched. This CDR3 comprises 19 residues. Germline loops: CDR1 MNHEY, CDR2 SMNVEV (reference sequence). CDR3 residues: CASSLRFLGSGSSYNEQFF. The DNA of the CDR3 is TGTGCCAGCAGTTTACGTTTTCTTGGTAGCGGGAGCTCCTACAATGAGCAGTTCTTC.